The 16 T cell receptor beta chains in this list originate from one sample, sequenced in a study of T cells in narcolepsy. Using immunoSEQ multiplex PCR, the repertoire was profiled, and TCRdb retains in-frame clones only, with some absent. The profile shows about 33,000 clones, 84% of them singletons. The sequenced sample consisted of CD45RA- memory CD4+ T cells from PBMCs. These receptors came from a human donor with narcolepsy.

This clone was counted once. This rearrangement joins TRBV6-1 to TRBJ2-2; possible D gene TRBD1, 6 bases. This CDR3 contains 12 residues. Germline V gene data show CDR1 as MNHNS and CDR2 as SASEGT. V dropped 9 bases and J dropped 5 bases, with 10 bases sitting between them. CDR3 in DNA: TGTGCCAGTGAGAGGGGGACCGGGGAGCTGTTTTTT. This codes for CASERGTGELFF.

A single count supports this clone. The V gene is TRBV2, the J gene TRBJ2-1; 9 bases are a match to TRBD2. Germline trimming cut 5 bases from V and 8 bases from J; bases unmatched to any gene: 10. The germline V gene encodes CDR1 SNHLY and CDR2 FYNNEI. This CDR3 spans 15 amino acids. The CDR3 protein is CASSSPSGASHEQFF. CDR3 bases: TGTGCCAGCAGTTCCCCTAGCGGGGCGAGCCATGAGCAGTTCTTC. Complete variable domain (other parts from reference TRBV2 and TRBJ2-1): EPEVTQTPSHQVTQMGQEVILRCVPISNHLYFYWYRQILGQKVEFLVSFYNNEISEKSEIFDDQFSVERPDGSNFTLKIRSTKLEDSAMYFCASSSPSGASHEQFFGPGTRLTVL.

The J gene is TRBJ1-1, the V gene TRBV6-5; tentatively, D is TRBD1 (6 bases). Trimming left V 6 bases short and J 2 bases short, with 16 bases between. The CDR3 runs 15 residues. Looked up from germline, CDR1 is MNHEY and CDR2 is SVGAGI. CDR3 nucleotide sequence: TGTGCCAGCAGCTGGGGAGGACAGTCTAACACTGAAGCTTTCTTT. It specifies CASSWGGQSNTEAFF.

The V and J genes are TRBV28 and TRBJ2-3; TRBD1 matches at 9 bases. This CDR3 is built from 15 residues. Germline lookup yields CDR1 MDHEN and CDR2 SYDVKM. The ends lost 6 bases at V and 4 bases at J; junction bases unmatched: 8. CDR3 DNA sequence: TGTGCCAGCAGGCTTGACAGGGGGAACTCAGATACGCAGTATTTT. It yields the protein CASRLDRGNSDTQYF.

Worth noting for this clone: The same CDR3 can be traced to other DNA sequences in this sample. The genes are TRBV30 and TRBJ2-7; 8 bases line up with TRBD2. The CDR3 runs 13 residues. From germline, CDR1 is GTSNPN and CDR2 SVGIG (reference sequence). The junction had 4 bases not matched to a gene; V was cut back by 0 bases and J by 6 bases. CDR3 protein: CAWSVGLAGEQYF. The CDR3 DNA is TGTGCCTGGAGTGTAGGCCTAGCGGGCGAGCAGTACTTC.

This rearrangement joins TRBV30 to TRBJ2-2, with a weak D call TRBD1 (6 bases). V was shortened by 7 bases and J by 4 bases, with 13 bases between the two germline ends. This CDR3 has 13 amino acids. Germline loops: CDR1 GTSNPN, CDR2 SVGIG (reference sequence). The CDR3 loop is CAYTRQVTGELFF. CDR3 bases: TGTGCCTACACTCGACAGGTCACCGGGGAGCTGTTTTTT.

The V gene is TRBV4-1, the J gene TRBJ2-3, with 9 bases aligning to TRBD2. From germline, CDR1 is MGHRA and CDR2 YSYEKL. The CDR3 has 16 residues. The ends lost 3 bases at V and 2 bases at J; junction bases unmatched: 6. CDR3 nucleotide sequence: TGCGCCAGCAGCCATCCGCTAGCGGGGTTCACAGATACGCAGTATTTT. This encodes CASSHPLAGFTDTQYF.

J is TRBJ1-4 and V is TRBV7-9, with 8 bases fitting TRBD1. The germline V gene encodes CDR1 SEHNR and CDR2 FQNEAQ (reference sequence). The ends lost 4 bases at V and 5 bases at J; junction bases unmatched: 3. This CDR3 has 14 residues. The CDR3 nucleotides are TGTGCCAGCAGCTCGACAGGGGTGAATGAAAAACTGTTTTTT. Translation gives CASSSTGVNEKLFF. The variable domain in full, with the rest retrieved from reference TRBV7-9 and TRBJ1-4, is DTGVSQNPRHKITKRGQNVTFRCDPISEHNRLYWYRQTLGQGPEFLTYFQNEAQLEKSRLLSDRFSAERPKGSFSTLEIQRTEQGDSAMYLCASSSTGVNEKLFFGSGTQLSVL.

The gene calls are TRBV2 and TRBJ1-5; tentative D call: TRBD1 (6 bases). The length of the CDR3 is 14 residues. V was cut by 4 bases and J by 1 base, with 8 bases left in between. Looked up from germline, CDR1 is SNHLY and CDR2 is FYNNEI. The CDR3 sequence is CASSAGASNQPQHF. CDR3 coding DNA: TGTGCCAGCAGTGCGGGGGCAAGCAATCAGCCCCAGCATTTT. The full variable domain, its missing parts supplied by reference TRBV2 and TRBJ1-5, is EPEVTQTPSHQVTQMGQEVILRCVPISNHLYFYWYRQILGQKVEFLVSFYNNEISEKSEIFDDQFSVERPDGSNFTLKIRSTKLEDSAMYFCASSAGASNQPQHFGDGTRLSIL.

The CDR3 DNA follows: TGTGCCAGCAGTTCCTCACCTGGTCAGAGAAGTGAGCAGTTCTTC. Translated, it gives CASSSSPGQRSEQFF. The chain recombines TRBV6-5 with TRBJ2-1; D gene unclear. CDR3 size: 15 residues. Germline V gene data show CDR1 as MNHEY and CDR2 as SVGAGI. The ends were cut back, 4 bases at V and 9 bases at J, with 19 bases in the middle.

The chain couples TRBV27 to TRBJ1-1; tentatively, D is TRBD1 (6 bases). V was pared by 4 bases and J by 2 bases, with 23 bases between. Germline CDR1 is MNHEY and CDR2 is SMNVEV (reference sequence). The CDR3 spans 18 residues. CDR3 DNA: TGTGCCAGCAGTTCAAGGGGGACCTTACTACAAATAAACACTGAAGCTTTCTTT. Amino acids: CASSSRGTLLQINTEAFF.

This clone was seen more than once but under ten times. V and J are TRBV15 and TRBJ2-6, with D tentatively TRBD2 (6 bases). CDR3 size: 15 residues. Trimming removed 0 bases at V and 8 bases at J, with 11 bases between. Germline V gene lookup returns CDR1 LNHNV and CDR2 YYDKDF (reference sequence). CDR3 in amino acids: CATSRDSAGSNVLTF. The CDR3 region has the DNA TGTGCCACCAGCAGAGATAGTGCGGGGTCCAACGTCCTGACTTTC.

This chain joins TRBV19 and TRBJ1-1; D is undetermined. The germline V gene encodes CDR1 LNHDA and CDR2 SQIVND (reference sequence). The CDR3 totals 14 residues. The DNA for the CDR3 is TGTGACGAGTCGGGAATAAGTCGGACCAGAACGGCTTTCTTT. It yields the protein CDESGISRTRTAFF.

This chain connects TRBV2 to TRBJ2-6; TRBD1 matches 7 bases. This CDR3 is built from 15 residues. V shed 6 bases and J 2 bases; nucleotides not matched to a gene: 4. Germline CDR1 is SNHLY and CDR2 is FYNNEI. The CDR3 here is CASSQTGAGANVLTF. DNA of the CDR3: TGTGCCAGCAGCCAAACAGGGGCTGGGGCCAACGTCCTGACTTTC.

The chain couples TRBV28 to TRBJ2-7; 9 bases line up with TRBD1. Trimming removed 6 bases from V and 2 bases from J; junction bases left unmatched: 2. The germline V gene encodes CDR1 MDHEN and CDR2 SYDVKM. This CDR3 region has 13 residues. CDR3 in amino acids: CASSRTGAYEQYF. As DNA, the CDR3 is TGTGCCAGCAGCCGGACAGGGGCCTACGAGCAGTACTTC.

The chain joins TRBV5-4 to TRBJ1-1, with D maybe TRBD1 (5 bases). The CDR3 is 13 residues long. Deletions cut 4 bases from V and 3 bases from J, with 10 bases between. Germline lookup yields CDR1 SGHNT and CDR2 YYREEE (reference sequence). The CDR3 here is CASSRGDDTEAFF. CDR3 DNA sequence: TGTGCCAGCAGCCGAGGGGATGACACTGAAGCTTTCTTT. The whole variable domain, remainder taken from reference TRBV5-4 and TRBJ1-1, is ETGVTQSPTHLIKTRGQQVTLRCSSQSGHNTVSWYQQALGQGPQFIFQYYREEENGRGNFPPRFSGLQFPNYSSELNVNALELDDSALYLCASSRGDDTEAFFGQGTRLTVV.